One and the same sample provided the 22 T cell receptor beta chains below, sequenced in a study of Graves' ophthalmopathy and Graves' hyperthyroidism. The authors amplified TCR beta CDR3 regions, and they did so from RNA transcripts for repertoire sequencing. HTBI-primed first-round RT-PCR preceded second-round multiplex PCR. MiXCR, applied by TCRdb to the multiplex PCR reads, yields one record per CDR3 protein. The sample lists roughly 230,000 distinct CDR3 sequences, under 25% occurring once. Source material: peripheral blood. The receptor source for this set is a woman between 50 and 59 years old with Graves' ophthalmopathy.

This clonotype appeared a few times. V usage is TRBV5-6 and J usage is TRBJ2-4; TRBD1 matches 8 bases. This CDR3 contains 13 residues. V dropped 7 bases and J dropped 5; count of bases not matched to a gene: 5. CDR1 and CDR2 (germline): SGHDT, YYEEEE. The CDR3 protein is CASRQGSENIQYF. As DNA, the CDR3 is TGTGCCAGCCGACAGGGGTCGGAAAACATTCAGTACTTC.

With respect to this clonotype: At one end, the junction sequence differs from germline, possibly due to a read error. The CDR3 protein is CASSMGGQPKETQYF. CDR3 DNA sequence: TGTGCCAGTAGTATGGGGGGACAGCCTAAAGAGACTCAGTACTTC. The gene calls are TRBV19 and TRBJ2-5; TRBD1 might be the D (7 bases). In germline, CDR1 is LNHDA, CDR2 SQIVND (reference sequence). The CDR3 is made up of 15 amino acids.

The J gene is TRBJ2-7, the V gene TRBV5-5; TRBD1 aligns across 12 bases. V gave up 4 bases and J gave up 2 bases; unmatched junction bases: 4. CDR1 and CDR2 from the germline V gene are SGHKS and YYEKEE (reference sequence). The CDR3 contains 15 residues. CDR3 DNA sequence: TGTGCCAGCAGCGGGGGACAGGGGGCGGCCTACGAGCAGTACTTC. Its protein product is CASSGGQGAAYEQYF.

This clonotype has ten or more counts. V is TRBV6-1 and J is TRBJ1-1; 7 bases match TRBD1. The germline V gene has CDR1 MNHNS and CDR2 SASEGT. This CDR3 contains 13 residues. Germline trimming cut 6 bases from V and 1 base from J; bases unmatched to any gene: 2. The CDR3 DNA reads TGTGCCAGCAGGGGACAGCCGAACACTGAAGCTTTCTTT. It specifies CASRGQPNTEAFF.

The table lists this clonotype with many counts. The chain is built from TRBV20-1 and TRBJ1-1; the D is unclear. The CDR3 runs to 15 residues. Germline CDR1 DFQATT, CDR2 SNEGSKA (reference sequence). Trimming removed 5 bases from V and 5 bases from J, with 21 bases in between. CDR3: CSAATPDRTWTEAFF. The CDR3 DNA is TGCAGTGCTGCGACGCCCGACCGGACTTGGACTGAAGCTTTCTTT.

This clonotype was observed many times. The V call is TRBV19, the J call TRBJ2-5; D gene uncertain. The CDR3 spans 13 residues. Trimming took off 4 bases at V and 2 bases at J, with 8 bases between the two ends. Germline values: CDR1 LNHDA, CDR2 SQIVND (reference sequence). Written as DNA, the CDR3 is TGTGCCAGTAGTACCCAGAATCAAGAGACCCAGTACTTC. Protein: CASSTQNQETQYF. Full variable domain (missing parts from reference TRBV19 and TRBJ2-5): DGGITQSPKYLFRKEGQNVTLSCEQNLNHDAMYWYRQDPGQGLRLIYYSQIVNDFQKGDIAEGYSVSREKKESFPLTVTSAQKNPTAFYLCASSTQNQETQYFGPGTRLLVL.

Ten or more counts support this clonotype. The chain recombines TRBV28 with TRBJ1-1, with 8 bases that match TRBD1. The V segment lost 6 bases and the J segment 7 bases; nucleotides outside the gene matches: 10. Looked up from germline, CDR1 is MDHEN and CDR2 is SYDVKM. There are 14 residues in the CDR3. The CDR3 sequence is CASRLPGQVIEAFF. CDR3 nucleotide sequence: TGTGCCAGCAGACTACCGGGACAGGTTATTGAAGCTTTCTTT.

This clonotype was detected ten times or more. This chain uses TRBV4-1 with TRBJ2-1; D gene ambiguous. The CDR3 length is 15 residues. Trimming left V 2 bases short and J 3 bases short, with 11 bases between. Germline CDR1 and CDR2: MGHRA and YSYEKL. CDR3 sequence (DNA): TGCGCCAGCAGCCAATGGCCCAGGAACTACAATGAGCAGTTCTTC. Translated: CASSQWPRNYNEQFF.

The J gene is TRBJ1-6, the V gene TRBV30, with no clear D. The CDR3 is 14 amino acids. The germline V gene has CDR1 GTSNPN and CDR2 SVGIG (reference sequence). The V and J ends lost 3 bases and 9 bases respectively, with 15 bases between them. CDR3 in DNA: TGTGCCTGGAGGACGACACGGGCTTCTTCACCCCTCCACTTT. Protein: CAWRTTRASSPLHF. Complete variable domain (other parts from reference TRBV30 and TRBJ1-6): SQTIHQWPATLVQPVGSPLSLECTVEGTSNPNLYWYRQAAGRGLQLLFYSVGIGQISSEVPQNLSASRPQDRQFILSSKKLLLSDSGFYLCAWRTTRASSPLHFGNGTRLTVT.

At least ten counts were recorded for this clonotype. This chain uses TRBV12-3 or TRBV12-4 with TRBJ2-7; 9 bases map to TRBD1. The CDR3 is 14 residues long. With V trimmed by 6 bases and J by 7 bases, 10 bases remained unmatched. CDR3 residues: CASRIQGALGEQYF. The CDR3 nucleotides are TGTGCCAGCAGGATACAGGGGGCTCTGGGAGAGCAGTACTTC.

Of note for this clonotype: No conserved phenylalanine or tryptophan ends this CDR3, so it is likely a read error. The chain couples TRBV6-1 to TRBJ2-2, with D unresolved. This CDR3 comprises 14 residues. Germline CDR1 is MNHNS and CDR2 is SASEGT. Trimming stripped 6 bases from V and 11 bases from J, with 19 bases between. CDR3 bases: TGTGCCAGCAGAAAAGGCCCCCTCCCCCCTGAGCTGTTTCTT. This codes for CASRKGPLPPELFL.

This clonotype showed up just once. V and J are TRBV6-1 and TRBJ2-7; D is unclear. With 1 base removed from V and 12 bases from J, the gap between germline ends came to 16 bases. CDR3 length: 13 residues. The germline V gene has CDR1 MNHNS and CDR2 SASEGT. CDR3 region: CASSEEYTGTRYF. The CDR3 nucleotides are TGTGCCAGCAGTGAAGAGTACACCGGAACTCGGTACTTC.

The table lists this clonotype with a few counts. This sequence may be a read error, since a much larger clone differs from it by one base. This chain uses TRBV10-3 with TRBJ2-2; weak D call: TRBD2 (5 bases). This CDR3 has 10 amino acids. CDR1 and CDR2 from the germline V gene are ENHRY and SYGVKD. CDR3 in DNA: TGTGCCACCGGTTCCGGGGAGCTGCTTTTT. Protein product: CATGSGELLF.

The chain is built from TRBV4-2 and TRBJ1-1; TRBD1 matches at 8 bases. With 3 bases clipped from V and 11 bases from J, the junction kept 2 bases outside the gene matches. Germline CDR1 is LGHNA and CDR2 is YNFKEQ. CDR3 length: 11 residues. The CDR3 reads CASSQTGVAFF. CDR3 nucleotides: TGTGCCAGCAGCCAGACAGGGGTCGCTTTCTTT.

This clonotype was seen only a few times. V gene TRBV12-5 combines with J gene TRBJ2-7; unclear D gene. Germline V gives CDR1 LGHNT, CDR2 FRNRAP. This CDR3 has 12 amino acids. V was pared by 0 bases and J by 5 bases, with 5 bases between. The CDR3 DNA reads TGTGCTAGTGGTTTGGTACGAAACGAGCAGTACTTC. Translated: CASGLVRNEQYF.

The chain couples TRBV12-3 or TRBV12-4 to TRBJ2-7; 8 nucleotides line up with TRBD1. The CDR3 is 12 residues long. Trimming at V came to 7 bases and at J to 6 bases, leaving 5 bases not matched to a gene. This CDR3 reads CASTLGQAEQYF. In nucleotides, the CDR3 is TGTGCCAGCACCCTGGGACAGGCCGAGCAGTACTTC.

In its sample, this clonotype was seen many times. One junction end does not reproduce the germline sequence, and a read error may be involved. The gene calls are TRBV12-3 or TRBV12-4 and TRBJ1-5; D is unresolved. The CDR3 totals 15 residues. The chain's CDR3 is CASGLDGVSNQPQHF. DNA for the CDR3: TGTGCCAGCGGTTTAGATGGGGTTAGCAATCAGCCCCAGCATTTT.

This clonotype was counted ten times or more. The rearrangement links TRBV5-1 to TRBJ1-5; 8 nucleotides match TRBD1. The CDR3 is made up of 17 amino acids. Germline trimming cut 2 bases from V and 1 base from J; bases unmatched to any gene: 8. Germline values: CDR1 SGHRS, CDR2 YFSETQ. The CDR3 DNA sequence: TGCGCCAGCAGCTTAGGGACAGGAAGCGGGAGCAATCAGCCCCAGCATTTT. Encoded protein: CASSLGTGSGSNQPQHF.

This clonotype appeared many times. The chain uses TRBV30 and TRBJ1-1; D perhaps matches TRBD1 (6 bases). V dropped 3 bases and J dropped 7 bases, with 9 bases sitting between them. In germline, CDR1 is GTSNPN, CDR2 SVGIG (reference sequence). CDR3 length equals 11 residues. The CDR3 sequence is CAWSGQREAFF. In DNA form, the CDR3 reads TGTGCCTGGAGCGGACAGCGTGAAGCTTTCTTT.

This clonotype was observed at least ten times. V usage is TRBV30 and J usage is TRBJ1-2; the D is unclear. Germline-derived CDR1 and CDR2 are GTSNPN and SVGIG (reference sequence). The germline V and J ends were trimmed by 3 bases and 6 bases, with 11 bases remaining between them. The CDR3 spans 12 residues. CDR3 residues: CAWSPHTNGYTF. DNA of the CDR3: TGTGCCTGGAGCCCCCACACCAATGGCTACACCTTC.

J is TRBJ1-3 and V is TRBV15; perhaps TRBD1 as D (5 bases). Per the germline V gene, CDR1 is LNHNV and CDR2 is YYDKDF (reference sequence). V gave up 0 bases and J gave up 0 bases, with 9 bases separating them. The length of the CDR3 is 16 residues. CDR3 nucleotide sequence: TGTGCCACCAGCAGAGAGACAGTCAACTCTGGAAACACCATATATTTT. It encodes CATSRETVNSGNTIYF.

This rearrangement joins TRBV30 to TRBJ1-1; D is possibly TRBD1 (5 bases). V was pared by 5 bases and J by 4 bases, with 14 bases between. Germline V lookup: CDR1 GTSNPN, CDR2 SVGIG (reference sequence). The CDR3 has 13 residues. The CDR3 DNA sequence: TGTGCCTGGGGGGCGGTCCCCGCCACTGAAGCTTTCTTT. Its protein is CAWGAVPATEAFF.